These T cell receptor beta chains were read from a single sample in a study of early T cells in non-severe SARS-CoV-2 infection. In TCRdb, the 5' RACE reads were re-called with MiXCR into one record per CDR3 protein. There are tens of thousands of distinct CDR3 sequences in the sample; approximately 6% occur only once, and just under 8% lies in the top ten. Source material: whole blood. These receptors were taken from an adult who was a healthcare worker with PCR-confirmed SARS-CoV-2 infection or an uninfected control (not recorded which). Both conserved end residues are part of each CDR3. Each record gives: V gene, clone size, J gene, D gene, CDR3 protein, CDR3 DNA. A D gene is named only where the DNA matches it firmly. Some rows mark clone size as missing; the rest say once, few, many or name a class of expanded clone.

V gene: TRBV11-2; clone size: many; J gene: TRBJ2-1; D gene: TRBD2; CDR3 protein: CASSSGTSGLNEQFF; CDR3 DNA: TGTGCCAGCAGTTCGGGGACTAGCGGCTTAAATGAGCAGTTCTTC
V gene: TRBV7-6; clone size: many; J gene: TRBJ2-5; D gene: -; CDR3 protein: CASSLSTKETQYF; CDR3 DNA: TGTGCCAGCAGCTTATCCACTAAGGAGACCCAGTACTTC
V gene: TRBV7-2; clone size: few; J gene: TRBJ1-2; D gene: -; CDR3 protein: CASSLAWSNYGYTF; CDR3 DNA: TGTGCCAGCAGCTTAGCTTGGAGTAACTATGGCTACACCTTC
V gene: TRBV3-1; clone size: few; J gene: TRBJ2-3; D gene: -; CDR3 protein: CASSQGPSTDTQYF; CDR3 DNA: TGTGCCAGCAGCCAAGGGCCTAGCACAGATACGCAGTATTTT
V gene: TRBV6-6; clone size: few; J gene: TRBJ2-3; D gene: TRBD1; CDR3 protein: CASKALKQGAIMADTQYF; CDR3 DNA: TGTGCCAGCAAAGCGTTGAAACAGGGGGCAATAATGGCAGATACGCAGTATTTT
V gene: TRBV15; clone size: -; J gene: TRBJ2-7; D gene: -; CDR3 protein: CATSRIDSYEQYF; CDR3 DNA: TGTGCCACCAGCAGAATTGACAGTTACGAGCAGTACTTC
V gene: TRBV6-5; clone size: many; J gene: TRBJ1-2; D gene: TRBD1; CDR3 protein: CASSNQRTGGGYGYTF; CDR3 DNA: TGTGCCAGCAGTAACCAACGAACAGGGGGCGGCTATGGCTACACCTTC
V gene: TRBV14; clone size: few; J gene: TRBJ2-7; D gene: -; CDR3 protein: CASSQKYEQYF; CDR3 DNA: TGTGCCAGCAGCCAAAAGTACGAGCAGTACTTC
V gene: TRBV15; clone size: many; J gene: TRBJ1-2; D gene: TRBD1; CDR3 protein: CATSPRTGYGYTF; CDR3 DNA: TGTGCCACCAGCCCTCGGACAGGCTATGGCTACACCTTC
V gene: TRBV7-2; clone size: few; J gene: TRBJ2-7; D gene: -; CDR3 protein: CASSLFRADEQYF; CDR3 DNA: TGTGCCAGCAGCTTATTTCGGGCGGACGAGCAGTACTTC
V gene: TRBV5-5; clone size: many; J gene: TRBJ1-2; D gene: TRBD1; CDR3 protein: CASGDRGNYGYTF; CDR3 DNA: TGTGCCAGCGGGGACAGGGGGAACTATGGCTACACCTTC
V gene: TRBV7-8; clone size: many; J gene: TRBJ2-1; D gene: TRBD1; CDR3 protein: CASSFRTGPDYNEQFF; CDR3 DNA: TGTGCCAGCAGCTTTCGGACAGGACCGGATTACAATGAGCAGTTCTTC
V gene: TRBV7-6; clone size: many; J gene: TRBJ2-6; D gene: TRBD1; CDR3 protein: CASSPQTGTFSGANVLTF; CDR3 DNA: TGTGCCAGCAGCCCGCAGACAGGGACATTCTCTGGGGCCAACGTCCTGACTTTC
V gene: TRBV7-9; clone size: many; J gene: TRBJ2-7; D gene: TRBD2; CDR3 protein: CASSPSGTLSYEQYF; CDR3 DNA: TGTGCCAGCAGCCCCAGCGGGACCCTCTCCTACGAGCAGTACTTC
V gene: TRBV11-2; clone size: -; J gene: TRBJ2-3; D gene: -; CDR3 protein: CASSLAYWGTDTQYF; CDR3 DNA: TGTGCCAGCAGCCTAGCTTATTGGGGCACAGATACGCAGTATTTT
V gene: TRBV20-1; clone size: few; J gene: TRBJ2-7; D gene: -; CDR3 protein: CSAPSGSSYEQYF; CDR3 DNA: TGCAGTGCTCCCTCGGGGAGCTCCTACGAGCAGTACTTC
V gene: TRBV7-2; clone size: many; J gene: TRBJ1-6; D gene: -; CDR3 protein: CASSLSIGQGNSPLHF; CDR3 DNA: TGTGCCAGCAGCTTAAGCATAGGGCAGGGAAATTCACCCCTCCACTTT
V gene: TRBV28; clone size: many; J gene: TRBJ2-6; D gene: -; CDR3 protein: CASSPDSSGANVLTF; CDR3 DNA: TGTGCCAGCAGCCCGGACAGCTCTGGGGCCAACGTCCTGACTTTC
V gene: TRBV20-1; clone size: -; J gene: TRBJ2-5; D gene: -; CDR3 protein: CSATRSAVPQETQYF; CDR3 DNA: TGCAGTGCCACCAGATCAGCGGTTCCCCAAGAGACCCAGTACTTC
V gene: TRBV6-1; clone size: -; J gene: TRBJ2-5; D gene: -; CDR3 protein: CASSEGEGDHQETQYF; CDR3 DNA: TGTGCCAGCAGTGAAGGGGAGGGGGACCACCAAGAGACCCAGTACTTC
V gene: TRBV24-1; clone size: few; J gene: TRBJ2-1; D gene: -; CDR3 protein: CATSGRQAEGSKQFF; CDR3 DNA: TGTGCCACCAGTGGTAGGCAGGCCGAGGGATCTAAGCAGTTCTTC
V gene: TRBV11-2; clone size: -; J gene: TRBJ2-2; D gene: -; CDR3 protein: CASSLEQAWELFF; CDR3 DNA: TGTGCCAGCAGCTTAGAGCAGGCCTGGGAGCTGTTTTTT
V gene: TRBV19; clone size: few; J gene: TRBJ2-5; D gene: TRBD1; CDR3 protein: CASTGTGGGQETQYF; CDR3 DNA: TGTGCCAGTACCGGGACAGGGGGAGGCCAAGAGACCCAGTACTTC
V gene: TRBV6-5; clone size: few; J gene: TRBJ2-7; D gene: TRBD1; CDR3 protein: CASSRGQGQSYEQYF; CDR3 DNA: TGTGCCAGCAGTAGGGGACAGGGGCAATCCTACGAGCAGTACTTC
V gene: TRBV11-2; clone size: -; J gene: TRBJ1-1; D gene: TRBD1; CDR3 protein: CASSRNRGNTEAFF; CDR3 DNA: TGTGCCAGCAGCCGCAACAGGGGTAACACTGAAGCTTTCTTT
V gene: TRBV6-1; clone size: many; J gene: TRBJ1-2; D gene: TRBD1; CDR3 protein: CASSLGQANYGYTF; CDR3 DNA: TGTGCCAGCAGTCTAGGACAGGCCAACTATGGCTACACCTTC